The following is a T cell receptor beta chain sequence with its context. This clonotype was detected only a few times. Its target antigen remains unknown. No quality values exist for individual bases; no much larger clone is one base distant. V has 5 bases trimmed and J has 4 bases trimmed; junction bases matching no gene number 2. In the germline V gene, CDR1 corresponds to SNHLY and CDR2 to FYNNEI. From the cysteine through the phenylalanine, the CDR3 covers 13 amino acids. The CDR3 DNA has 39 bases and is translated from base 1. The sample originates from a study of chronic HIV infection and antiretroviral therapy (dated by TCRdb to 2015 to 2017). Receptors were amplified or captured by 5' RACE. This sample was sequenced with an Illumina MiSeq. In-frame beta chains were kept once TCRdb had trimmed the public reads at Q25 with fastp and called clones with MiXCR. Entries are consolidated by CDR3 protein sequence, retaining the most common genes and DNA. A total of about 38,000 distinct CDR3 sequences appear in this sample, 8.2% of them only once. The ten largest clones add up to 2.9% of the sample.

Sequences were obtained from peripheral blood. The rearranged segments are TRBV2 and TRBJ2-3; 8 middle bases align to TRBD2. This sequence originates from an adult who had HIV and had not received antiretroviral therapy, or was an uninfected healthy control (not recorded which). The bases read TGTGCCAGCAGTCCACTAGCGGCAGATACGCAGTATTTT. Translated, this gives CASSPLAADTQYF.